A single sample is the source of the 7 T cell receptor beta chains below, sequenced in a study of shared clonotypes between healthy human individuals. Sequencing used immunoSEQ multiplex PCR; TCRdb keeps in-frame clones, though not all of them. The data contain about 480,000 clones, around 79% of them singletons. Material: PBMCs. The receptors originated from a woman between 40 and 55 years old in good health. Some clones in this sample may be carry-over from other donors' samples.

CDR3 nucleotide sequence: TGCAGTGCTAGAAACACAGATACGCAGTATTTT. It yields the protein CSARNTDTQYF. The gene calls are TRBV20-1 and TRBJ2-3, with D unresolved. Germline assignment: CDR1 DFQATT and CDR2 SNEGSKA (reference sequence). V was clipped by 2 bases and J by 2 bases, with 2 bases between them. This CDR3 has 11 residues.

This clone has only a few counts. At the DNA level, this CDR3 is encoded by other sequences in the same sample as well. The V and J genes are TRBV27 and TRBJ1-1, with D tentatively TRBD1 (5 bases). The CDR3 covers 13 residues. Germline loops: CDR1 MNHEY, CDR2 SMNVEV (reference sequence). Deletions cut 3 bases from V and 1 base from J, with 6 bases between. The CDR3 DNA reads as TGTGCCAGCAGTTTCAGGGCGAACACTGAAGCTTTCTTT. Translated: CASSFRANTEAFF.

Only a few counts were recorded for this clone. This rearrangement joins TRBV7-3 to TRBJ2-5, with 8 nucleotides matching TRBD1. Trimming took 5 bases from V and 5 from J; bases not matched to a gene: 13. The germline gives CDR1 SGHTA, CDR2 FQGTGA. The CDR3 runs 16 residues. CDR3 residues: CASSRGRTGSQETQYF. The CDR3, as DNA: TGTGCCAGCAGCCGAGGTCGGACAGGGAGCCAGGAGACCCAGTACTTC.

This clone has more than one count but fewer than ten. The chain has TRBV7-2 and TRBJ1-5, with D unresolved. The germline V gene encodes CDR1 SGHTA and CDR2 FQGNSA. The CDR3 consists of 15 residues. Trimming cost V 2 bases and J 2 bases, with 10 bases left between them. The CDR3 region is CASSLRISGNQPQHF. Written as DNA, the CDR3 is TGTGCCAGCAGCTTAAGGATCTCGGGCAATCAGCCCCAGCATTTT.

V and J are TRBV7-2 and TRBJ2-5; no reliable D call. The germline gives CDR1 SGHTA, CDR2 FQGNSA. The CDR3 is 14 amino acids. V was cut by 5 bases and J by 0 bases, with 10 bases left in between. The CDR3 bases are TGTGCCAGCAGCGCTTACGGGTACCAAGAGACCCAGTACTTC. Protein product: CASSAYGYQETQYF.

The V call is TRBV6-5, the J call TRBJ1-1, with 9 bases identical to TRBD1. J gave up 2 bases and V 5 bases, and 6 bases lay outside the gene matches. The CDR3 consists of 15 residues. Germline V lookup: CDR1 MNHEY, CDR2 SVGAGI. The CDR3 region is CASSPGQGKNTEAFF. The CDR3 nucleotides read TGTGCCAGCAGTCCCGGACAGGGGAAAAACACTGAAGCTTTCTTT.

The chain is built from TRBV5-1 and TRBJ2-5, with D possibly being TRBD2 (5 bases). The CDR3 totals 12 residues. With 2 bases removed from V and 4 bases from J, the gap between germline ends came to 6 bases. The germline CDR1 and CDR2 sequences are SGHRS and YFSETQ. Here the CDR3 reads CASSLTRETQYF. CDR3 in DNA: TGCGCCAGCAGCTTAACTAGAGAGACCCAGTACTTC.